Sequencing of this T cell receptor (beta chain) was carried out in a study of T cell repertoires in aging, cancer and after chemotherapy. Study conclusions and caveats: Compared with age-matched healthy donors, untreated hematological or solid cancer patients showed higher blood TCR clonality.

Peripheral blood genomic DNA, not sorted cells or RNA, was the template. About this clonotype: Its target is unknown.

CDR3 length equals 14 residues. The germline V gene encodes CDR1 SGHNT and CDR2 YYREEE (reference sequence). V lost 2 bases and J 1 base, leaving 9 bases between the germline ends. Rearranged V-D-J TRB sequences were amplified with a mixed TRB-A/B primer pool. TCRdb reanalysed the multiplex PCR reads using MiXCR and keeps one entry per CDR3 protein. The profile shows 10,000 to 15,000 distinct CDR3 sequences, less than 40% of them singletons. This chain uses TRBV5-4 with TRBJ2-5, with D possibly being TRBD2 (6 bases). The receptor was derived from a human donor in good health. The donor label of this sample is uncertain. Sequencing was performed on blood. CDR3 sequence: CASSLDGGQETQYF. The CDR3 nucleotides are TGTGCCAGCAGCTTAGACGGGGGCCAAGAGACCCAGTACTTC.